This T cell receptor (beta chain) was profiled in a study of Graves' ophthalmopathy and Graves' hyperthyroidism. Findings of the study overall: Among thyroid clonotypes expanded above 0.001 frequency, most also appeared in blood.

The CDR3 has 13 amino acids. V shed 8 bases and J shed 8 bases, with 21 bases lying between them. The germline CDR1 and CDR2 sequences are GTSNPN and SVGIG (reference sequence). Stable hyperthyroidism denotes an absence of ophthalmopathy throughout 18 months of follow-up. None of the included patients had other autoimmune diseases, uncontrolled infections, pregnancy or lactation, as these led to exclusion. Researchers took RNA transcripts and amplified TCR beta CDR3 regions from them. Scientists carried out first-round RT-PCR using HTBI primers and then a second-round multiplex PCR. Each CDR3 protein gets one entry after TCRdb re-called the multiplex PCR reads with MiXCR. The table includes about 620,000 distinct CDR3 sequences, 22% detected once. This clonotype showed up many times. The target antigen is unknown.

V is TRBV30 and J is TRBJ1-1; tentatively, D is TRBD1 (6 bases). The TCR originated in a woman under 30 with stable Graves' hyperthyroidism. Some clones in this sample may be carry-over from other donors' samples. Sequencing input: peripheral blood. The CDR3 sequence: CATSQGGLIEAFF. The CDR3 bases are TGTGCCACCTCACAGGGTGGTCTCATAGAAGCTTTCTTT.